These 31 T cell receptor beta chains were sequenced from one sample in a study of cytomegalovirus exposure and HLA in healthy donors. With 60 Vbeta and 13 Jbeta primers, the PCR was carried out. Sequencing was performed with immunoSEQ multiplex PCR; in TCRdb, only in-frame clones are kept and a portion is missing. The data hold some 65,000 clones, with 60% to 65% observed a single time. The material sequenced was PBMCs. The source is a man aged 30 to 39 in good health and CMV-seronegative.

The chain carries TRBV6-1 and TRBJ2-3; TRBD2 matches 9 bases. CDR1 and CDR2 (germline): MNHNS, SASEGT. This CDR3 has 15 residues. Trimming removed 3 bases from V and 2 bases from J; junction bases left unmatched: 3. CDR3 DNA: TGTGCCAGCAGTGAGGAGCGGGGGGCCACAGATACGCAGTATTTT. It encodes CASSEERGATDTQYF.

The gene calls are TRBV5-1 and TRBJ2-1, with 9 bases lining up with TRBD1. The CDR3 sequence is 16 residues long. The junction had 10 bases not matched to a gene; V was cut back by 4 bases and J by 5 bases. Germline V lookup: CDR1 SGHRS, CDR2 YFSETQ. The CDR3 region has the DNA TGCGCCAGCAGCCTCCAGCCGGGACAGGGCCACAATGAGCAGTTCTTC. It specifies CASSLQPGQGHNEQFF.

This chain joins TRBV5-4 and TRBJ2-7; 11 bases line up with TRBD1. V dropped 4 bases and J dropped 3; count of bases not matched to a gene: 15. CDR3 size: 18 residues. Germline V gene sequence: CDR1 SGHNT, CDR2 YYREEE (reference sequence). CDR3 nucleotides: TGTGCCAGCAGCCGGCCCATCCCCGGGACAGGGGGAATCTACGAGCAGTACTTC. Translated: CASSRPIPGTGGIYEQYF.

The gene calls are TRBV6-1 and TRBJ2-7, with D perhaps matching TRBD1 (6 bases). Germline CDR1 is MNHNS and CDR2 is SASEGT. V lost 7 bases to trimming and J lost 3 bases, with 16 bases between them. This CDR3 is 14 amino acids long. CDR3 DNA: TGTGCCAGCACGGATTATCCGACAGGCTACGAGCAGTACTTC. Protein sequence: CASTDYPTGYEQYF.

The chain uses TRBV2 and TRBJ1-1; 7 nucleotides line up with TRBD1. The J segment lost 1 base and the V segment lost 9 bases, leaving 5 bases of the junction unmatched. The CDR3 loop spans 13 amino acids. CDR1 and CDR2 (germline): SNHLY, FYNNEI. As DNA, the CDR3 is TGTGCCAGTAGGGACAGACAGAACACTGAAGCTTTCTTT. It codes for CASRDRQNTEAFF.

This sequence joins TRBV30 and TRBJ2-5; D unresolved. V was shortened by 4 bases and J by 0 bases, with 12 bases between the two germline ends. The germline V gene has CDR1 GTSNPN and CDR2 SVGIG (reference sequence). The CDR3 has 14 residues. The CDR3 spells CAWNGILYQETQYF. DNA of the CDR3: TGTGCCTGGAACGGTATCTTGTACCAAGAGACCCAGTACTTC. Together with reference TRBV30 and TRBJ2-5, the CDR3 gives the full variable domain: SQTIHQWPATLVQPVGSPLSLECTVEGTSNPNLYWYRQAAGRGLQLLFYSVGIGQISSEVPQNLSASRPQDRQFILSSKKLLLSDSGFYLCAWNGILYQETQYFGPGTRLLVL.

The chain employs TRBV6-6 and TRBJ2-1, with 10 bases identical to TRBD1. V gave up 2 bases and J gave up 9 bases; unmatched junction bases: 4. CDR3 length equals 14 residues. Germline V gene data show CDR1 as MNHNY and CDR2 as SVGAGI (reference sequence). The CDR3 DNA reads as TGTGCCAGCAGTTACGCGACAGGGGGCACTGAGCAGTTCTTC. Encoded protein: CASSYATGGTEQFF.

This clone was observed once. Here the CDR3 reads CASSQWTGQGLFF. Written as DNA, the CDR3 is TGCGCCAGCAGCCAATGGACAGGCCAAGGACTGTTTTTT. The genes are TRBV5-1 and TRBJ1-4; 7 bases line up with TRBD1. V was clipped by 4 bases and J by 13 bases; unmatched bases: 10. CDR3 length: 13 amino acids. Germline-derived CDR1 and CDR2 are SGHRS and YFSETQ.

The chain employs TRBV6-1 and TRBJ2-3; D unresolved. Trimming cost V 3 bases and J 10 bases, with 14 bases left between them. This CDR3 comprises 13 residues. CDR1 MNHNS and CDR2 SASEGT come from the germline V gene. The CDR3 DNA is TGTGCCAGCAGTGACCAGACTGGCGATTCGCAGTATTTT. The encoded protein is CASSDQTGDSQYF.

The chain has TRBV6-5 and TRBJ2-7, with 8 bases matching TRBD2. The CDR3 consists of 14 residues. V trimming: 4 bases; J trimming: 4 bases; junction bases outside the gene matches: 6. Germline V gene data show CDR1 as MNHEY and CDR2 as SVGAGI. CDR3 nucleotide sequence: TGTGCCAGCAGTTCCCAGCGGGGGCGGTACGAGCAGTACTTC. Its translation is CASSSQRGRYEQYF.

In its sample, this clone was seen a few times. The chain couples TRBV5-1 to TRBJ1-5; 9 nucleotides agree with TRBD1. J was trimmed by 5 bases and V by 2 bases; bases with no gene match: 5. Germline CDR1 and CDR2: SGHRS and YFSETQ. This CDR3 has 15 amino acids. CDR3 sequence (DNA): TGCGCCAGCAGCTTAACAGGGGGCGGTTATCAGCCCCAGCATTTT. Translated: CASSLTGGGYQPQHF.

The chain carries TRBV10-3 and TRBJ1-2, with a possible D match to TRBD1 (6 bases). This CDR3 is 16 amino acids long. Germline CDR1 reads ENHRY; CDR2 reads SYGVKD. V was cut by 10 bases and J by 1 base, with 22 bases left in between. The CDR3 region has the DNA TGTGCCACCTCGAGCGCGGTTGGGGACATTAACTATGGCTACACCTTC. This sequence encodes CATSSAVGDINYGYTF.

In DNA, the CDR3 is TGTGCCAGCAGTTTTGACAGGGTAAATTCACCCCTCCACTTT. Amino acids: CASSFDRVNSPLHF. This chain joins TRBV27 and TRBJ1-6; 7 nucleotides align to TRBD1. V dropped 3 bases and J dropped 7; count of bases not matched to a gene: 3. Germline CDR1 MNHEY, CDR2 SMNVEV (reference sequence). The CDR3 totals 14 residues.

The rearrangement links TRBV15 to TRBJ1-5; TRBD1 matches 9 bases. The CDR3 contains 20 residues. Germline loops: CDR1 LNHNV, CDR2 YYDKDF (reference sequence). V lost 0 bases to trimming and J lost 0 bases; unmatched junction nucleotides: 12. The CDR3 DNA reads as TGTGCCACCAGCAGAGATCACCTGGACAGGGGACGACGTAGCAATCAGCCCCAGCATTTT. It translates to CATSRDHLDRGRRSNQPQHF.

The V and J genes are TRBV18 and TRBJ2-7; 8 positions match TRBD1. CDR3 length: 15 residues. The V gene end was trimmed by 3 bases and the J gene end by 1 base; junction bases not matched to a gene: 5. From germline, CDR1 is KGHSH and CDR2 LQKENI. CDR3 region: CASSPPTGGSYEQYF. Here the CDR3 DNA reads TGTGCCAGCTCACCCCCAACAGGGGGGTCCTACGAGCAGTACTTC.

This rearrangement joins TRBV7-9 to TRBJ1-6, with D possibly matching TRBD1 (6 bases). Germline V gives CDR1 SEHNR, CDR2 FQNEAQ (reference sequence). This CDR3 has 16 residues. V was cut by 5 bases and J by 11 bases, with 22 bases left in between. CDR3 region: CASSSGWGLGEAPLHF. The CDR3 DNA follows: TGTGCCAGCAGCAGTGGTTGGGGGCTGGGAGAAGCACCCCTCCACTTT.

The V call is TRBV7-3, the J call TRBJ2-2, with D hard to call. The CDR3 is made up of 14 amino acids. V lost 2 bases, J lost 1 base, and 5 bases lay in between. Germline lookup yields CDR1 SGHTA and CDR2 FQGTGA. The CDR3 loop is CASSLGRNTGELFF. CDR3 sequence (DNA): TGTGCCAGCAGCTTAGGGCGGAACACCGGGGAGCTGTTTTTT.

The chain employs TRBV9 and TRBJ1-4; no definite D call. V lost 0 bases, J lost 10 bases, and 13 bases lay in between. Germline V gene data show CDR1 as SGDLS and CDR2 as YYNGEE. This CDR3 spans 14 amino acids. The CDR3 loop reads CASSVALQSAKLFF. CDR3 DNA sequence: TGTGCCAGCAGCGTAGCTCTCCAGTCTGCAAAACTGTTTTTT.

About this clone itself: Different DNA sequences within this sample yield the same CDR3. The chain employs TRBV2 and TRBJ1-1, with 8 bases that match TRBD1. Trimming at V came to 5 bases and at J to 0 bases, leaving 2 bases not matched to a gene. Germline V gene data show CDR1 as SNHLY and CDR2 as FYNNEI. This CDR3 is built from 14 residues. CDR3 sequence reads: CASSPDRVNTEAFF. CDR3 in DNA: TGTGCCAGCAGTCCGGACAGGGTGAACACTGAAGCTTTCTTT.

The chain employs TRBV5-1 and TRBJ2-5, with 8 bases aligning to TRBD2. The J segment lost 3 bases and the V segment lost 4 bases, leaving 5 bases of the junction unmatched. The CDR3 contains 14 residues. Germline V gene data show CDR1 as SGHRS and CDR2 as YFSETQ. The CDR3 here is CASSLRGAEETQYF. CDR3 DNA sequence: TGCGCCAGCAGCCTGCGGGGGGCGGAAGAGACCCAGTACTTC.

A few counts support this clone. V gene TRBV5-4 combines with J gene TRBJ2-5; TRBD1 matches at 10 bases. This CDR3 region has 16 residues. After removal of 2 bases from V and 3 bases from J, the junction contained 7 bases not matched to a gene. Germline CDR1 is SGHNT and CDR2 is YYREEE (reference sequence). For the CDR3, the DNA is TGTGCCAGCAGCTTTTGGGACAGGGGAATTGAAGAGACCCAGTACTTC. This translates into CASSFWDRGIEETQYF.

DNA of the CDR3: TGCGCCAGCAGCCCCGGCGACAGGGGGGTTTATGGCTACACCTTC. It codes for CASSPGDRGVYGYTF. The rearrangement uses TRBV4-1 and TRBJ1-2; TRBD1 aligns across 9 bases. This CDR3 comprises 15 residues. The ends lost 4 bases at V and 5 bases at J; junction bases unmatched: 8. The V gene's germline CDR1 is MGHRA and CDR2 YSYEKL.

This clone was recorded once. The chain has TRBV6-5 and TRBJ1-2, with TRBD1 as a possible D gene (5 bases). Trimming took off 2 bases at V and 4 bases at J, with 14 bases between the two ends. Per the germline V gene, CDR1 is MNHEY and CDR2 is SVGAGI. The CDR3 consists of 15 residues. The CDR3 nucleotides read TGTGCCAGCAGTTACCGGGGAGGGGCCCCCTATGGCTACACCTTC. This codes for CASSYRGGAPYGYTF.

This clone has a handful of counts. DNA of the CDR3: TGCGCCAGCAGCTTGCCGGACAGGGGTGAAGGCTACACCTTC. Translation gives CASSLPDRGEGYTF. The chain is built from TRBV5-1 and TRBJ1-2; 9 bases are a match to TRBD1. This CDR3 region has 14 residues. The germline gives CDR1 SGHRS, CDR2 YFSETQ. V shed 1 base, J shed 8 bases, and the junction held 6 bases outside the gene matches. The whole variable domain, remainder taken from reference TRBV5-1 and TRBJ1-2, is KAGVTQTPRYLIKTRGQQVTLSCSPISGHRSVSWYQQTPGQGLQFLFEYFSETQRNKGNFPGRFSGRQFSNSRSEMNVSTLELGDSALYLCASSLPDRGEGYTFGSGTRLTVV.

This clone came up once. The chain recombines TRBV7-6 with TRBJ1-6; maybe TRBD1 (5 bases). The germline gives CDR1 SGHVS, CDR2 FNYEAQ. V was trimmed by 3 bases and J by 7 bases, leaving 7 bases between them. The CDR3 extends over 13 amino acids. The CDR3 DNA sequence: TGTGCCAGCAGCTTTGGGGGGAATTCACCCCTCCACTTT. Translated, it gives CASSFGGNSPLHF.

This clone was detected a few times. The chain joins TRBV28 to TRBJ2-5; TRBD2 is a possible D gene (6 bases). The germline V and J ends were trimmed by 5 bases and 3 bases, with 13 bases remaining between them. CDR1 is MDHEN and CDR2 is SYDVKM in the germline V gene. The CDR3 totals 14 residues. CDR3 in amino acids: CASSILATKETQYF. CDR3 DNA sequence: TGTGCCAGCAGTATTCTAGCGACCAAAGAGACCCAGTACTTC.

This clone was picked up a small number of times. V usage is TRBV12-1 and J usage is TRBJ1-2; TRBD1, the table's D call, lacks a check against the DNA. TRBV12-1 is noted as a pseudogene. This CDR3 contains 15 residues. The CDR3 DNA reads as TGTGCCAGCAGCGAATCGAGGGGGCACTACTATGGCTACACCTTC. It translates to CASSESRGHYYGYTF.

The CDR3 is CASSSWTGALGTNEKLFF. CDR3 DNA: TGTGCCAGCAGCTCCTGGACAGGGGCGCTTGGAACTAATGAAAAACTGTTTTTT. V usage is TRBV5-4 and J usage is TRBJ1-4; TRBD1 matches at 9 bases. CDR3 length: 18 amino acids. J was trimmed by 1 base and V by 3 bases; bases with no gene match: 10. Germline loops: CDR1 SGHNT, CDR2 YYREEE (reference sequence). The variable domain in full, with the rest retrieved from reference TRBV5-4 and TRBJ1-4, is ETGVTQSPTHLIKTRGQQVTLRCSSQSGHNTVSWYQQALGQGPQFIFQYYREEENGRGNFPPRFSGLQFPNYSSELNVNALELDDSALYLCASSSWTGALGTNEKLFFGSGTQLSVL.

The sample holds one count of this clone. V and J are TRBV6-1 and TRBJ1-5; TRBD1 aligns across 8 bases. The CDR3 sequence is 16 residues long. Germline values: CDR1 MNHNS, CDR2 SASEGT. Germline trimming cut 4 bases from V and 1 base from J; bases unmatched to any gene: 6. DNA of the CDR3: TGTGCCAGCAGTGGCACAGGGGGTTGGAGCAATCAGCCCCAGCATTTT. This codes for CASSGTGGWSNQPQHF.

The genes are TRBV2 and TRBJ1-1; D might be TRBD1 (6 bases). The CDR3 totals 14 residues. In germline, CDR1 is SNHLY, CDR2 FYNNEI. V lost 3 bases and J 0 bases, leaving 8 bases between the germline ends. The CDR3 DNA follows: TGTGCCAGCAGTGACAGGGGAATGAACACTGAAGCTTTCTTT. Its translation: CASSDRGMNTEAFF.

This chain uses TRBV6-5 with TRBJ2-2, with D possibly being TRBD1 (6 bases). Per the germline V gene, CDR1 is MNHEY and CDR2 is SVGAGI. Deletions cut 0 bases from V and 0 bases from J, with 8 bases between. There are 16 residues in the CDR3. In DNA, the CDR3 is TGTGCCAGCAGTTACTCGACAGGAGCGAACACCGGGGAGCTGTTTTTT. Protein: CASSYSTGANTGELFF.